These T cell receptor beta chains were read from a single sample in a study of blood T cells in healthy people across ages. TCRdb passed the 5' RACE reads through MiXCR, listing each CDR3 protein once. The data hold roughly 800,000 distinct CDR3 sequences, with around 25% observed a single time. These data also formed part of another study, on T cells of mothers and their children.

Sequencing was carried out using blood. Source of these receptors: a boy aged 10-17 years in good health. Each CDR3 is given with its conserved first and last residue.

j_gene: TRBJ2-5; v_gene: TRBV18; CDR3aa: CASSPGKDSGQETQYF
j_gene: TRBJ1-1; v_gene: TRBV4-1; CDR3aa: CASSQERVEDTEAFF
j_gene: TRBJ2-5; v_gene: TRBV7-9; CDR3aa: CASSSDRATGPYF
j_gene: TRBJ1-1; v_gene: TRBV29-1; CDR3aa: CSVTSHTEAFF
j_gene: TRBJ2-3; v_gene: TRBV7-2; CDR3aa: CASSLGTGHTDTQYF
j_gene: TRBJ2-3; v_gene: TRBV5-1; CDR3aa: CASSLYGPTDTQYF
j_gene: NA; v_gene: TRBV7-9; CDR3aa: CASTPLVPGTDYEQYF
j_gene: TRBJ1-1; v_gene: TRBV13; CDR3aa: CASSLKGAGRWITEAFF
j_gene: TRBJ2-1; v_gene: TRBV7-2; CDR3aa: CATENRVMYNEQFF
j_gene: TRBJ2-3; v_gene: TRBV4-1; CDR3aa: CASSQEFRQGIDTQYF
j_gene: TRBJ1-6; v_gene: TRBV9; CDR3aa: CASSGSDRVNSPLHF
j_gene: TRBJ2-4; v_gene: TRBV2; CDR3aa: CASSEEGFGGPPNIQYF
j_gene: TRBJ2-5; v_gene: TRBV29-1; CDR3aa: CSVRVGQASETQYF
j_gene: TRBJ2-7; v_gene: TRBV9; CDR3aa: CAGSSRDPYEQYF
j_gene: TRBJ2-5; v_gene: TRBV19; CDR3aa: CASSPTGLSETQYF
j_gene: TRBJ2-1; v_gene: TRBV9; CDR3aa: CASSVYSGSPYNEQFF
j_gene: TRBJ2-5; v_gene: TRBV4-3; CDR3aa: CASSQDRSKETQYF
j_gene: TRBJ2-7; v_gene: TRBV5-1; CDR3aa: CASSLGGLRGTYEQYF
j_gene: TRBJ1-3; v_gene: TRBV9; CDR3aa: CASSVGSGKSGNTIYF
j_gene: TRBJ2-7; v_gene: TRBV5-1; CDR3aa: CASSLTSGGAAYEQYF
j_gene: TRBJ2-3; v_gene: TRBV4-3; CDR3aa: CASSPFGEGGYAQYF
j_gene: TRBJ1-1; v_gene: TRBV11-2; CDR3aa: CASSRQGLDTEAFF
j_gene: NA; v_gene: TRBV28; CDR3aa: CASSLYQERNDEQFF
j_gene: TRBJ1-1; v_gene: TRBV5-1; CDR3aa: CASSFGQLNAEAFF